This TCR beta chain emerged from a study of T cell responses to AZD1222 COVID-19 vaccine. Germline trimming cut 6 bases from V and 2 bases from J; bases unmatched to any gene: 13. The CDR3 is 18 amino acids. Germline assignment: CDR1 MNHEY and CDR2 SMNVEV (reference sequence). Concerning this clone itself: The antigen is undetermined.

Profiled with immunoSEQ multiplex PCR; TCRdb holds only in-frame clones, not every one. The sample carries approximately 60,000 clones, around 84% recorded once. Study results and limitations: Two doses of AZD1222 preceded a rise in Spike-specific TCR breadth and depth. Repertoires were obtained solely post-peak T cell response.

V is TRBV27 and J is TRBJ2-2; 9 nucleotides line up with TRBD1. The sample here was peripheral blood, taken on day 0 of AZD1222 vaccination. The source of this sequence is an adult in good health. The CDR3 spells CASSPPRGQGPNTGELFF. The CDR3 DNA reads as TGTGCCAGCAGCCCGCCCCGTGGACAGGGGCCAAACACCGGGGAGCTGTTTTTT.